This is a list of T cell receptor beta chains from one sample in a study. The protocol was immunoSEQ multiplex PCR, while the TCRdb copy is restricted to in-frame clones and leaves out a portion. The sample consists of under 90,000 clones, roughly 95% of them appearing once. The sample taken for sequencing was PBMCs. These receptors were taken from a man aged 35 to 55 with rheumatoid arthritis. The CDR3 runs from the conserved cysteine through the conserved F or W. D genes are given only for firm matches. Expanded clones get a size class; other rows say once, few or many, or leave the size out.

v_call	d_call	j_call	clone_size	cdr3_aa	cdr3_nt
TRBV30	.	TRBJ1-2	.	CAWSVMGYGYTF	TGTGCCTGGAGTGTGATGGGCTATGGCTACACCTTC
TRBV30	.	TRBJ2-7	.	CAWRASSYEQYF	TGTGCCTGGAGGGCCAGCTCCTACGAGCAGTACTTC
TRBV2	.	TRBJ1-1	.	CASSGRGRDTEAFF	TGTGCCAGCAGTGGCAGGGGTCGCGACACTGAAGCTTTCTTT
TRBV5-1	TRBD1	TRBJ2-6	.	CASSLEGAKSTGANVLTF	TGCGCCAGCAGCTTGGAGGGGGCAAAGTCGACTGGGGCCAACGTCCTGACTTTC
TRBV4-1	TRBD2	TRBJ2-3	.	CASSQGRLAASTDTQYF	TGCGCCAGCAGCCAAGGTCGACTAGCGGCTAGCACAGATACGCAGTATTTT
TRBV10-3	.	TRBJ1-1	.	CAISESGDLATEAFF	TGTGCCATCAGTGAGTCGGGCGACTTGGCCACTGAAGCTTTCTTT
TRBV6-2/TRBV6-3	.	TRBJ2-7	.	CASSYSRTAGEQYF	TGTGCCAGCAGTTACTCACGGACTGCCGGCGAGCAGTACTTC
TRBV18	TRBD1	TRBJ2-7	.	CASTGQVIYEQYF	TGTGCCAGCACTGGACAGGTTATCTACGAGCAGTACTTC
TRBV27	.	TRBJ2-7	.	CASSSSRVGEQYF	TGTGCCAGCAGTTCCTCGAGGGTGGGCGAGCAGTACTTC
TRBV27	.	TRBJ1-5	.	CASSLRGGQPQHF	TGTGCCAGCAGTTTGCGTGGGGGTCAGCCCCAGCATTTT
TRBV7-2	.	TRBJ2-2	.	CASSLGRITGELFF	TGTGCCAGCAGCTTAGGGAGAATCACCGGGGAGCTGTTTTTT
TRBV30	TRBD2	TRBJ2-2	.	CACRTSGETNTGELFF	TGTGCCTGTAGGACTAGCGGGGAGACCAACACCGGGGAGCTGTTTTTT
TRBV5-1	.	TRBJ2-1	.	CASSRDRTNNEQFF	TGCGCCAGCAGCAGGGACCGGACAAACAATGAGCAGTTCTTC
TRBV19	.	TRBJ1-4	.	CASSMVGGSTNEKLFF	TGTGCCAGTAGTATGGTCGGGGGCTCAACTAATGAAAAACTGTTTTTT
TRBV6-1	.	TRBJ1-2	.	CASSEDIRTYGYTF	TGTGCCAGCAGCGAAGACATCCGGACCTATGGCTACACCTTC
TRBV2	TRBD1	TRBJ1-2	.	CASRLWTGHGYTF	TGTGCCAGCAGGTTATGGACAGGCCATGGCTACACCTTC
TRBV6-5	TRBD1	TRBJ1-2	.	CASRGTEGYGYTF	TGTGCCAGCAGAGGGACAGAGGGCTATGGCTACACCTTC
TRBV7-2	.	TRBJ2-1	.	CASSPYNREFDEQFF	TGTGCCAGCAGCCCCTATAACAGGGAATTCGATGAGCAGTTCTTC
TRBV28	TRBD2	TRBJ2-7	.	CASSFGLAGGQREQYF	TGTGCCAGCAGTTTCGGACTAGCGGGAGGGCAAAGGGAGCAGTACTTC
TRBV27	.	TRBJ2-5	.	CATGGVRGQETQYF	TGTGCCACAGGGGGGGTGCGGGGCCAAGAGACCCAGTACTTC
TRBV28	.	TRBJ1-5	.	CASSPGPINQPQHF	TGTGCCAGCAGTCCCGGACCGATTAATCAGCCCCAGCATTTT
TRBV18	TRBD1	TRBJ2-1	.	CASSSLTGGSYNEQFF	TGTGCCAGCTCATCCTTGACAGGGGGGTCTTACAATGAGCAGTTCTTC
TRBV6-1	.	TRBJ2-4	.	CASSDVTGRYAKNIQYF	TGTGCCAGCAGTGACGTGACAGGGAGGTACGCCAAAAACATTCAGTACTTC
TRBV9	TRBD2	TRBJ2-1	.	CASSVVPLAANNEQFF	TGTGCCAGCAGCGTAGTTCCCCTAGCGGCTAACAATGAGCAGTTCTTC
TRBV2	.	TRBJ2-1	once	CAGPNRAGDEQFF	TGTGCCGGACCGAACAGGGCAGGAGATGAGCAGTTCTTC